The 21 T cell receptor beta chains listed next were all sequenced from one sample in a study. Using its own MiXCR run on the RT-PCR reads, TCRdb lists one record per CDR3 protein. The table shows about 680,000 distinct CDR3 sequences, with approximately 15% occurring only once. What was sequenced was memory CD4+ T cells from blood. These receptors all come from a female donor in good health, serving as a healthy control.

This clonotype was counted between two and nine times. This sequence joins TRBV12-3 or TRBV12-4 and TRBJ1-4; perhaps TRBD1 as D (6 bases). The V gene lost 6 bases and the J gene lost 4 bases, with 15 bases spanning the gap. The CDR3 is made up of 15 amino acids. DNA of the CDR3: TGTGCCAGCAGGGGTACAGGGACCAGTAATGAAAAACTGTTTTTT. Translating it yields CASRGTGTSNEKLFF.

The chain combines TRBV29-1 with TRBJ2-3; 7 nucleotides match TRBD1. The CDR3 consists of 14 residues. The germline CDR1 and CDR2 sequences are SQVTM and ANQGSEA. V was clipped by 6 bases and J by 1 base; unmatched bases: 7. The CDR3 DNA reads TGCAGCGTCGAACCGGGACAGCGCACAGATACGCAGTATTTT. This translates into CSVEPGQRTDTQYF.

The chain carries TRBV11-2 and TRBJ1-2; no reliable D call. The CDR3 contains 12 residues. Germline CDR1 SGHAT, CDR2 FQNNGV. Trimming pared 4 bases from V and 7 bases from J, leaving 10 bases between. The CDR3 here is CASSSEGFGYTF. For the CDR3, the DNA is TGTGCCAGCAGCTCGGAGGGATTTGGCTACACCTTC. Combining the CDR3 with reference TRBV11-2 and TRBJ1-2 gives the whole variable domain EAGVAQSPRYKIIEKRQSVAFWCNPISGHATLYWYQQILGQGPKLLIQFQNNGVVDDSQLPKDRFSAERLKGVDSTLKIQPAKLEDSAVYLCASSSEGFGYTFGSGTRLTVV.

This clonotype was observed a handful of times. The chain links TRBV7-8 to TRBJ2-3, with D maybe TRBD2 (6 bases). This CDR3 has 16 residues. CDR1 is SGHVS, CDR2 FQNEAQ, per germline. Deletions cut 1 base from V and 6 bases from J, with 17 bases between. CDR3 loop: CASSLVLAISGDTQYF. CDR3 DNA: TGTGCCAGCAGCTTAGTTCTAGCGATTTCTGGGGATACGCAGTATTTT.

This clonotype was counted at least ten times. CDR3 nucleotide sequence: TGCGCCAGCAGCTTGGTTAGTAGCGGGAGGGGGCGCGAGCAGTACTTC. This gives the protein CASSLVSSGRGREQYF. The chain is built from TRBV5-1 and TRBJ2-7; 11 nucleotides align to TRBD2. The V gene's germline CDR1 is SGHRS and CDR2 YFSETQ. The CDR3 has 16 residues. V lost 0 bases to trimming and J lost 6 bases; unmatched junction nucleotides: 8.

V gene TRBV7-3 combines with J gene TRBJ1-1, with unresolved D. The CDR3 spans 17 residues. V was shortened by 0 bases and J by 4 bases, with 18 bases between the two germline ends. Germline-derived CDR1 and CDR2 are SGHTA and FQGTGA. The CDR3 is CASSLTSAVLPGTEAFF. The CDR3 DNA sequence: TGTGCCAGCAGCTTAACGTCGGCAGTGCTACCCGGCACTGAAGCTTTCTTT.

About this clonotype itself: It may be a read error: a sequence one base away is much more abundant. This chain joins TRBV6-6 and TRBJ1-2, with D possibly matching TRBD1 (6 bases). This CDR3 spans 16 amino acids. The V gene lost 5 bases and the J gene lost 4 bases, with 20 bases spanning the gap. The germline gives CDR1 MNHNY, CDR2 SVGAGI (reference sequence). Here the CDR3 reads CASSQGHQGLGYGYTF. Written as DNA, the CDR3 is TGTGCCAGCAGTCAGGGGCACCAGGGGCTCGGCTATGGCTACACCTTC.

The chain joins TRBV7-9 to TRBJ2-5, with TRBD1 matching 7 bases. CDR3 length equals 16 residues. V lost 5 bases and J lost 5; bases outside the gene matches: 14. CDR1 and CDR2 (germline): SEHNR, FQNEAQ (reference sequence). The CDR3 DNA reads TGTGCCAGCAGCCCAGCAATTGACAGGGTGCTGGAGACCCAGTACTTC. Its protein is CASSPAIDRVLETQYF.

This clonotype was detected only a few times. V usage is TRBV18 and J usage is TRBJ1-1; unclear D gene. Trimming left V 2 bases short and J 3 bases short, with 10 bases between. The CDR3 totals 14 residues. CDR1 and CDR2 from the germline V gene are KGHSH and LQKENI. The CDR3 protein is CASSPLERDTEAFF. CDR3 nucleotide sequence: TGTGCCAGCTCACCATTGGAAAGGGACACTGAAGCTTTCTTT.

This chain links TRBV6-5 with TRBJ2-1; D is undetermined. Germline assignment: CDR1 MNHEY and CDR2 SVGAGI. Trimming pared 6 bases from V and 3 bases from J, leaving 15 bases between. CDR3 length equals 15 residues. In DNA, the CDR3 is TGTGCCAGCAGAAAAGATTCCGGGCGCTACAATGAGCAGTTCTTC. It yields the protein CASRKDSGRYNEQFF.

This clonotype was recorded a few times. The chain couples TRBV5-6 to TRBJ1-2, with 10 nucleotides matching TRBD1. The V and J ends lost 5 bases and 3 bases, in that order; junction bases with no gene match: 4. Germline CDR1 and CDR2: SGHDT and YYEEEE. This CDR3 has 14 amino acids. As DNA, the CDR3 is TGTGCCAGCAGAAGACAGGGGGCTCACTATGGCTACACCTTC. Protein: CASRRQGAHYGYTF.

The chain links TRBV20-1 to TRBJ2-3, with D maybe TRBD1 (6 bases). The germline V gene encodes CDR1 DFQATT and CDR2 SNEGSKA (reference sequence). The CDR3 length is 15 residues. The V and J ends lost 6 bases and 8 bases respectively, with 24 bases between them. CDR3 nucleotide sequence: TGCAGTGCCGAGGGGGAGCTTAGTTTTTCTGGTACGCAGTATTTT. This sequence encodes CSAEGELSFSGTQYF.

V gene TRBV5-6 combines with J gene TRBJ1-1; 9 nucleotides agree with TRBD1. The CDR3 covers 18 residues. V gave up 4 bases and J gave up 3 bases; unmatched junction bases: 16. Germline V lookup: CDR1 SGHDT, CDR2 YYEEEE. CDR3 in DNA: TGTGCCAGCAGCCCGAGTCCGGGACAGGGAGTGGGGGACACTGAAGCTTTCTTT. Translating gives CASSPSPGQGVGDTEAFF. Full variable domain (missing parts from reference TRBV5-6 and TRBJ1-1): DAGVTQSPTHLIKTRGQQVTLRCSPKSGHDTVSWYQQALGQGPQFIFQYYEEEERQRGNFPDRFSGHQFPNYSSELNVNALLLGDSALYLCASSPSPGQGVGDTEAFFGQGTRLTVV.

CDR3 sequence (DNA): TGTGCCAGCAGCTTAGATAGTTCACAAGAGACCCAGTACTTC. Amino acids: CASSLDSSQETQYF. V usage is TRBV7-8 and J usage is TRBJ2-5; D uncertain. The CDR3 consists of 14 residues. V lost 1 base and J 2 bases, leaving 8 bases between the germline ends. Germline CDR1 SGHVS, CDR2 FQNEAQ.

The chain couples TRBV5-8 to TRBJ2-5; 8 positions agree with TRBD2. V dropped 4 bases and J dropped 5; count of bases not matched to a gene: 7. The length of the CDR3 is 14 residues. Germline CDR1 SGHTS, CDR2 YDEGEE. CDR3 coding DNA: TGTGCCAGCAGCGTGAGACTAGCGCGCGAGACCCAGTACTTC. The encoded protein is CASSVRLARETQYF.

The rearrangement links TRBV10-3 to TRBJ2-5, with D perhaps TRBD2 (5 bases). CDR3 length: 13 amino acids. Germline V gene sequence: CDR1 ENHRY, CDR2 SYGVKD. With 10 bases removed from V and 2 bases from J, the gap between germline ends came to 14 bases. The CDR3 loop reads CATQLGVQETQYF. The CDR3 DNA sequence: TGTGCCACCCAATTGGGAGTACAAGAGACCCAGTACTTC.

This clonotype came up a few times. This sequence joins TRBV5-1 and TRBJ1-5; D call uncertain. V lost 0 bases, J lost 6 bases, and 13 bases lay in between. The CDR3 is made up of 15 amino acids. The germline CDR1 and CDR2 sequences are SGHRS and YFSETQ. CDR3 residues: CASSLDPSGSQPQHF. DNA for the CDR3: TGCGCCAGCAGCTTGGATCCATCAGGAAGTCAGCCCCAGCATTTT.

The chain employs TRBV18 and TRBJ2-7, with D maybe TRBD1 (6 bases). This CDR3 has 15 residues. Germline CDR1 reads KGHSH; CDR2 reads LQKENI. V lost 4 bases and J lost 6, with 19 bases in between. The CDR3 region has the DNA TGTGCCAGCTCACTGGACAGAGGGATGTTAAGCGAGCAGTACTTC. This codes for CASSLDRGMLSEQYF.

The chain joins TRBV5-6 to TRBJ1-2, with 8 bases matching TRBD1. The germline V gene encodes CDR1 SGHDT and CDR2 YYEEEE. The CDR3 runs 15 residues. Unmatched junction bases numbered 9, after V lost 5 bases and J lost 3 bases. The CDR3 region is CASRPIGQGDYGYTF. CDR3 nucleotides: TGTGCCAGCAGACCCATAGGACAGGGCGACTATGGCTACACCTTC.

This clonotype was recorded a few times. The rearrangement links TRBV3-1 to TRBJ2-2; D not certain. Trimming took 8 bases from V and 6 from J, leaving 13 bases between them. This CDR3 has 13 residues. The germline gives CDR1 LGHDT, CDR2 YNNKEL (reference sequence). For the CDR3, the DNA is TGTGCCAGCGCCTCATGGATGGCCGGGGAGCTGTTTTTT. Translated, it gives CASASWMAGELFF.

The chain uses TRBV7-2 and TRBJ1-2; tentatively, D is TRBD1 (6 bases). Per the germline V gene, CDR1 is SGHTA and CDR2 is FQGNSA. Trimming removed 5 bases from V and 3 bases from J, with 10 bases in between. CDR3 size: 13 residues. The CDR3 loop is CASSTGSDYGYTF. The CDR3 nucleotides read TGTGCCAGCAGCACAGGGTCAGACTATGGCTACACCTTC.